The entry below gives a single T cell receptor beta chain sequence along with its context. This entry belongs to a study of blood T cell repertoires in COVID-19. Germline V lookup: CDR1 SGHRS, CDR2 YFSETQ. V was cut by 2 bases and J by 3 bases, with 14 bases left in between. CDR3 length: 15 amino acids. TCRdb's copy holds only in-frame clones and misses some; the assay was immunoSEQ multiplex PCR. Here the sample spans about 170,000 clones, around four fifths being singletons. The rearrangement uses TRBV5-1 and TRBJ1-2; possible D gene TRBD1, 5 bases. The TCR was taken from a woman between 50 and 59 years old who had recovered from COVID-19. Input material: PBMCs or T cells enriched from blood (not recorded which). CDR3 in DNA: TGCGCCAGCAGCTTTACAGGCAGGTCGGACTATGGCTACACCTTC. Residues: CASSFTGRSDYGYTF. The variable domain in full, with the rest retrieved from reference TRBV5-1 and TRBJ1-2, is KAGVTQTPRYLIKTRGQQVTLSCSPISGHRSVSWYQQTPGQGLQFLFEYFSETQRNKGNFPGRFSGRQFSNSRSEMNVSTLELGDSALYLCASSFTGRSDYGYTFGSGTRLTVV.